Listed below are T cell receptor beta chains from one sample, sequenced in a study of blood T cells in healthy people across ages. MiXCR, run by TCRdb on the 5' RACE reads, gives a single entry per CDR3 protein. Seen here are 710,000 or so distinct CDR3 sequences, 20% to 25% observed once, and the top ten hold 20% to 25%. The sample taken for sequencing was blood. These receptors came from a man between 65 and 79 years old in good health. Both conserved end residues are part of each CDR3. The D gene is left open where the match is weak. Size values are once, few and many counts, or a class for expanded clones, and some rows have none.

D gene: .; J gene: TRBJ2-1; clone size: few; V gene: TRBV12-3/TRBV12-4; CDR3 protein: CASSLSVFYNEQFF; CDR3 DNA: TGTGCCAGCAGTTTAAGTGTCTTCTACAATGAGCAGTTCTTC
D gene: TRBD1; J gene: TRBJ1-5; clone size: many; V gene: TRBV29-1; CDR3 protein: CSVAMTGNNQPQHF; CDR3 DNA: TGCAGCGTTGCTATGACAGGGAACAATCAGCCCCAGCATTTT
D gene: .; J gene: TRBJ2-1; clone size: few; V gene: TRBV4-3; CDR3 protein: CASSQGPSSYNEQFF; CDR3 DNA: TGCGCCAGCAGCCAAGGGCCGAGCTCCTACAATGAGCAGTTCTTC
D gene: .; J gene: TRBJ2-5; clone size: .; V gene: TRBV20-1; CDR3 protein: CSARVSGETQYF; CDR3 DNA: TGCAGTGCTAGAGTCAGCGGGGAGACCCAGTACTTC
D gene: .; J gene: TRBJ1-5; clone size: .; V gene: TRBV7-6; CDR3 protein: CASSFQGGDRNQPQHF; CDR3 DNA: TGTGCCAGCAGCTTTCAGGGAGGGGATAGGAATCAGCCCCAGCATTTT
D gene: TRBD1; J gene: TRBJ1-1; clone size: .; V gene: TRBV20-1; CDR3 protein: CSAPGQRTEAFF; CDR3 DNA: TGCAGTGCCCCGGGACAGAGGACTGAAGCTTTCTTT
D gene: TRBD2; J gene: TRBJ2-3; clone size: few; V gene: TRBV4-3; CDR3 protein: CASSQDSGLAELGTQYF; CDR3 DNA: TGCGCCAGCAGCCAAGACTCGGGACTAGCGGAGTTAGGTACGCAGTATTTT
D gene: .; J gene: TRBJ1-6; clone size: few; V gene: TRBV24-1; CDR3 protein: CATSGQDGSPLHF; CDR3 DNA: TGTGCCACCAGTGGACAGGACGGTTCACCCCTCCACTTT
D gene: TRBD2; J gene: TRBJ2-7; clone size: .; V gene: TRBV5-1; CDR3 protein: CASSPGGGNTYEQYF; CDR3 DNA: TGCGCCAGCAGTCCTGGGGGGGGGAACACCTACGAGCAGTACTTC
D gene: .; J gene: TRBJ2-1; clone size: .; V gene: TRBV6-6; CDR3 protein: CAAEGSSYNEQFF; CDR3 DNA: TGTGCCGCTGAAGGGAGTTCCTACAATGAGCAGTTCTTC
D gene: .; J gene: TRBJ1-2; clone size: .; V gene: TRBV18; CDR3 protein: CACSPPDSVGGYTF; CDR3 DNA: TGTGCCTGCTCACCCCCAGACAGCGTTGGTGGCTACACCTTC
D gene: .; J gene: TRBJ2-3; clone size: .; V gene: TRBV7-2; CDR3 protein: CASSLRGGTFTDTQYF; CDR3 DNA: TGTGCCAGCAGCTTAAGGGGGGGGACCTTCACAGATACGCAGTATTTT
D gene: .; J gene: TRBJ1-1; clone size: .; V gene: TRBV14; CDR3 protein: CASSQAPATEAFF; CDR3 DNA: TGTGCCAGCAGCCAAGCTCCCGCCACTGAAGCTTTCTTT
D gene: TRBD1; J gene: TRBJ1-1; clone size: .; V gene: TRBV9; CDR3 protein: CASSVASGQRNTEAFF; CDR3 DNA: TGTGCCAGCAGCGTAGCCTCGGGACAGCGGAACACTGAAGCTTTCTTT
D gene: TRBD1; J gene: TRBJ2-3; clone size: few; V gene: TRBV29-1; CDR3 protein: CSVETGATDTQYF; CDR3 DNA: TGCAGCGTAGAGACAGGGGCGACAGATACGCAGTATTTT
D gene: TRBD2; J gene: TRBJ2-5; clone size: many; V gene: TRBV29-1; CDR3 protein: CSARTSGEETQYF; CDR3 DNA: TGCAGCGCCCGGACTAGCGGAGAAGAGACCCAGTACTTC
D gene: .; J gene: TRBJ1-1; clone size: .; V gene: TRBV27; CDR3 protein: CASSSYGGDLKTEAFF; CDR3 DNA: TGTGCCAGCAGTTCTTATGGAGGGGATTTGAAAACTGAAGCTTTCTTT
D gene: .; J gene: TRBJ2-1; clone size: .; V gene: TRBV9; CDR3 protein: CASSALPNEQFF; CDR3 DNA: TGTGCCAGCAGCGCCCTGCCGAATGAGCAGTTCTTC
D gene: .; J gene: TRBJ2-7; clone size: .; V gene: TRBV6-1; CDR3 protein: CASSEAGASYEQYF; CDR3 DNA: TGTGCCAGCAGTGAAGCTGGGGCCTCCTACGAGCAGTACTTC
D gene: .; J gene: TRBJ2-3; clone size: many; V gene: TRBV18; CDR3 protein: CASSPRRSSTDTQYF; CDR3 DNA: TGTGCCAGCTCACCAAGGAGGAGTAGCACAGATACGCAGTATTTT
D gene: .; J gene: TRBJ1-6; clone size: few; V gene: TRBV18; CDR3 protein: CASSPTRQDSPLHF; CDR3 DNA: TGTGCCAGCTCCCCCACGAGACAGGACTCACCCCTCCACTTT
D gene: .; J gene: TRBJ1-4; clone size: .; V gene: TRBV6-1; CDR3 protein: CANSEAYLATNEKLFF; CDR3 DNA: TGTGCCAACAGTGAAGCATACCTTGCAACTAATGAAAAACTGTTTTTT
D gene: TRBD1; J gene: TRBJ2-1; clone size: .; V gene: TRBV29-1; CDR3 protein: CSVRDRGWDNEQFF; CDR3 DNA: TGCAGCGTTAGGGACAGGGGATGGGACAATGAGCAGTTCTTC
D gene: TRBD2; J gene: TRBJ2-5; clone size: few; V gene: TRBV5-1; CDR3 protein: CASSSSASGSRETQYF; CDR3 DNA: TGCGCCAGCAGCTCATCCGCTAGCGGGAGTAGGGAGACCCAGTACTTC
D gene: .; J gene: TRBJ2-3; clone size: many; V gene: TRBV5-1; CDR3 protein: CASSVQPSGDTQYF; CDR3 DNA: TGCGCCAGCAGCGTTCAGCCCTCGGGAGATACGCAGTATTTT
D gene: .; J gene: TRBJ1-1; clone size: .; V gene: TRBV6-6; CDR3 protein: CASSSSGGTLGEAFF; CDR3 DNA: TGTGCCAGCAGTAGTAGCGGGGGAACGCTTGGCGAAGCTTTCTTT
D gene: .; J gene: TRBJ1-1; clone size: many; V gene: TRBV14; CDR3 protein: CASSQLSGDTEAFF; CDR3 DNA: TGTGCCAGCAGCCAACTGTCGGGGGACACTGAAGCTTTCTTT
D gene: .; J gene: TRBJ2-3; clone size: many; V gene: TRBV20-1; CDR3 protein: CSARSPGDADTQYF; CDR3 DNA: TGCAGTGCTAGATCTCCGGGGGACGCAGATACGCAGTATTTT
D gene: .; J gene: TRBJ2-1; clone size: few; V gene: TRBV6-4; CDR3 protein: CASSQENTYNEQFF; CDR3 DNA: TGTGCCAGCAGTCAAGAGAATACCTACAATGAGCAGTTCTTC
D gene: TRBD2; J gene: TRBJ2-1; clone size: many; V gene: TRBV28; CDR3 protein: CASSLREEQFF; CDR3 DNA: TGTGCCAGCAGTTTGCGGGAGGAGCAGTTCTTC
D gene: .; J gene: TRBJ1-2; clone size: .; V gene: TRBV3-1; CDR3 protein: CASSQGLQRGYTF; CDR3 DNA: TGTGCCAGCAGCCAAGGCTTACAACGAGGCTACACCTTC
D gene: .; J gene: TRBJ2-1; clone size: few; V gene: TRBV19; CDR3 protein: CATKHRAGDNEQFF; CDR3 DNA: TGTGCCACCAAGCACCGGGCGGGCGACAATGAGCAGTTCTTC
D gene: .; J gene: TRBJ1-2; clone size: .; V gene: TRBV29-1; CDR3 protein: CSVRRGNGYTF; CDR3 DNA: TGCAGCGTAAGGAGGGGGAATGGCTACACCTTC
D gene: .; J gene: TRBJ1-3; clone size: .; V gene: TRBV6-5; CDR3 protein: CASRGVVLDTIYF; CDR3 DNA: TGTGCCAGCAGGGGTGTTGTCTTGGACACCATATATTTT
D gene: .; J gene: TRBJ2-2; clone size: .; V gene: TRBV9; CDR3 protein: CASSVQGSGELFF; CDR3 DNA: TGTGCCAGCAGCGTACAGGGATCCGGGGAGCTGTTTTTT
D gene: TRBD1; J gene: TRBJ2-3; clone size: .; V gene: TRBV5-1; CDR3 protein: CATLGQGVSSTDTQYF; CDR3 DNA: TGCGCCACCCTGGGACAGGGGGTCTCTAGCACAGATACGCAGTATTTT
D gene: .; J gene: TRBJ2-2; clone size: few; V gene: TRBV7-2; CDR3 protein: CASRLVTGTGELFF; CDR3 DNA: TGTGCCAGCAGACTCGTGACAGGAACCGGGGAGCTGTTTTTT
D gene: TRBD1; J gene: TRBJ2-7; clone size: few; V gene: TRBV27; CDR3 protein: CASSPRQGIGYEQYF; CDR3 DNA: TGTGCCAGCAGTCCCCGACAGGGTATTGGATACGAGCAGTACTTC
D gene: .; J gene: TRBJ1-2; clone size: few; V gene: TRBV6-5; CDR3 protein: CASSYLDTNYGYTF; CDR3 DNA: TGTGCCAGCAGTTATTTAGATACTAACTATGGCTACACCTTC
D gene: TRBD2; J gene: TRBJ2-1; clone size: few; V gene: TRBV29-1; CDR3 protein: CSVRRGESEQFF; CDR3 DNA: TGCAGCGTTCGGCGGGGGGAGAGTGAGCAGTTCTTC
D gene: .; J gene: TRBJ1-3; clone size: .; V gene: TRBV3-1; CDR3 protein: CASSQYGGGNTIYF; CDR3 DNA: TGTGCCAGCAGCCAATACGGCGGTGGAAACACCATATATTTT
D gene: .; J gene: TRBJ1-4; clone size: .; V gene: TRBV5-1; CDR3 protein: CASSLEQGEKLFF; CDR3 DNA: TGCGCCAGCAGCTTGGAACAGGGAGAAAAACTGTTTTTT
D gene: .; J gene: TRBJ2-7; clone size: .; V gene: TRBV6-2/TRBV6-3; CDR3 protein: CASRHRSSYEQYF; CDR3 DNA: TGTGCCAGCAGACACAGGAGCTCCTACGAGCAGTACTTC
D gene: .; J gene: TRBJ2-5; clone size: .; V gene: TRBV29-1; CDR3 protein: CSVGGSFQETQYF; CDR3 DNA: TGCAGCGTTGGAGGTAGTTTCCAAGAGACCCAGTACTTC
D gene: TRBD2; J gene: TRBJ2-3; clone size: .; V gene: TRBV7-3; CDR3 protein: CASSSSGWGTSGIEDTQYF; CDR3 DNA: TGTGCCAGCAGCTCCTCGGGTTGGGGGACTAGCGGGATCGAGGATACGCAGTATTTT
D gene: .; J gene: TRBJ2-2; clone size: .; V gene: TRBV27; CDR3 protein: CASSLDVGRHTGELFF; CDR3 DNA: TGTGCCAGCAGTTTAGACGTCGGTAGGCACACCGGGGAGCTGTTTTTT
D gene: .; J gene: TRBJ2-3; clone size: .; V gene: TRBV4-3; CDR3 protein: CASSQGPLGRATDTQYF; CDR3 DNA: TGCGCCAGCAGCCAAGGACCCTTGGGAAGGGCCACAGATACGCAGTATTTT
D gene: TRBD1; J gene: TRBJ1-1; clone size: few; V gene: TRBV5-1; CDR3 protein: CASSQEQGAYVEAFF; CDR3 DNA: TGCGCCAGCAGCCAAGAACAGGGGGCGTACGTTGAAGCTTTCTTT
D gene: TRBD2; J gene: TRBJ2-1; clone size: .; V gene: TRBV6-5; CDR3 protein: CASSYSTGLARREQFF; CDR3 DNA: TGTGCCAGCAGTTACTCGACAGGACTAGCGAGAAGAGAGCAGTTCTTC
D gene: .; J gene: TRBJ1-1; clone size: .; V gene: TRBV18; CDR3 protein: CASSLRTTHQTITEAFF; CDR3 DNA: TGTGCCAGCTCACTCCGGACTACCCACCAAACGATCACTGAAGCTTTCTTT
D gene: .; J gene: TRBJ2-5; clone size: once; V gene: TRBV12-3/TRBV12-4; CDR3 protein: CASSPKGPIQETQYF; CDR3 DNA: TGTGCCAGCAGTCCCAAGGGCCCGATCCAAGAGACCCAGTACTTC
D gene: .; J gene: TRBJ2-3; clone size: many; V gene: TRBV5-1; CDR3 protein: CASSLGIQGYTDTQYF; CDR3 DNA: TGCGCCAGCAGCTTGGGCATACAGGGATACACAGATACGCAGTATTTT